This T cell receptor (beta chain) was sequenced during a study of blood T cell repertoires in COVID-19. Produced via immunoSEQ multiplex PCR; TCRdb's table is partial and in-frame only. The sample has approximately 190,000 clones, 82% seen once; the top ten hold around 7.8%. Germline assignment: CDR1 SGHNT and CDR2 YENEEA. The CDR3 consists of 14 residues. The ends were cut back, 1 base at V and 4 bases at J, with 5 bases in the middle. The material sequenced was peripheral blood. The source of this sequence is a woman aged 55-69 years with COVID-19, enrolled during active disease. V and J are TRBV11-3 and TRBJ2-6; no firm D call. CDR3 region: CASSLVVGANVLTF. The CDR3 region has the DNA TGTGCCAGCAGCTTAGTAGTGGGGGCCAACGTCCTGACTTTC.